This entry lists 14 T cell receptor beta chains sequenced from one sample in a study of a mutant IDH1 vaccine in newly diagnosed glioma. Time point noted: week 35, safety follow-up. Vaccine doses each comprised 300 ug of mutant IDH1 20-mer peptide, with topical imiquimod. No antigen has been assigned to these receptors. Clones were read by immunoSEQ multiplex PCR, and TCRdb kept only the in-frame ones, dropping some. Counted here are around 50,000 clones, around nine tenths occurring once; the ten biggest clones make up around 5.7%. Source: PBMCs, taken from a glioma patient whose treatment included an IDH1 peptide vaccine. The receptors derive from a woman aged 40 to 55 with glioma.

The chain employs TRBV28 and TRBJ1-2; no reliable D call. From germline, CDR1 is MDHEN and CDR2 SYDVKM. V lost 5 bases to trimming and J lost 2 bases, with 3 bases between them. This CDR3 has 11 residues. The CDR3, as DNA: TGTGCCAGCAGTGACAACTATGGCTACACCTTC. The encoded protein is CASSDNYGYTF.

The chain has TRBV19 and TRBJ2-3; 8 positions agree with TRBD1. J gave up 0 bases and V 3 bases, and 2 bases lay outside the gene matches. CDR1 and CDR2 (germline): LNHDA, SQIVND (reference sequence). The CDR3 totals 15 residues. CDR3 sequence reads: CASSIGQGSTDTQYF. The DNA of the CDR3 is TGTGCCAGTAGTATCGGACAGGGAAGCACAGATACGCAGTATTTT. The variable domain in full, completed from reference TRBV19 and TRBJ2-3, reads DGGITQSPKYLFRKEGQNVTLSCEQNLNHDAMYWYRQDPGQGLRLIYYSQIVNDFQKGDIAEGYSVSREKKESFPLTVTSAQKNPTAFYLCASSIGQGSTDTQYFGPGTRLTVL.

In nucleotides, the CDR3 is TGTGCCAGCAGTGTTGGCAGCCTCTTGTCCTACGAGCAGTACTTC. Its protein product is CASSVGSLLSYEQYF. The chain recombines TRBV6-1 with TRBJ2-7; D not resolved. Germline CDR1 reads MNHNS; CDR2 reads SASEGT. The CDR3 loop spans 15 amino acids. The V end was cut by 4 bases, the J end by 1 base, with 14 bases between.

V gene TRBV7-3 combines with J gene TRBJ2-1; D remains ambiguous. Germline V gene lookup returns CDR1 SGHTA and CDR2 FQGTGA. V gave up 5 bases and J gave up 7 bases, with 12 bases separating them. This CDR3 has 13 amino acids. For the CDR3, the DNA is TGTGCCAGCAGCCCTTTCGGCGAAAATGAGCAGTTCTTC. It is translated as CASSPFGENEQFF.

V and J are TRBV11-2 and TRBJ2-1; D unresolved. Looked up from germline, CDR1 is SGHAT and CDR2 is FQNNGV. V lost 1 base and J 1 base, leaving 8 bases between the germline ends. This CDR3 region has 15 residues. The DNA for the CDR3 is TGTGCCAGCAGCTTAGTCCAGACATCCTACAATGAGCAGTTCTTC. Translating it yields CASSLVQTSYNEQFF.

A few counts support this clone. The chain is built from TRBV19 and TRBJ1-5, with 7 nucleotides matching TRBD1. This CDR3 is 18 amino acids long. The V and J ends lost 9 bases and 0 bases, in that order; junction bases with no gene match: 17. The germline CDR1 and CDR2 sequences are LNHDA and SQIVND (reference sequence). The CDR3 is CASVHIGQGGSSNQPQHF. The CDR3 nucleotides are TGTGCCAGCGTACACATAGGGCAGGGGGGATCTAGCAATCAGCCCCAGCATTTT.

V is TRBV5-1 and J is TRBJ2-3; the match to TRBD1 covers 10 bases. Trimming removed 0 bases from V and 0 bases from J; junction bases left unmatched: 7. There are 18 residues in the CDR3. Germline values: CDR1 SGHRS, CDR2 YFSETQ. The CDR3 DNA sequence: TGCGCCAGCAGCTTGGGCCGCCCGACAGGGGGCAGCACAGATACGCAGTATTTT. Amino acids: CASSLGRPTGGSTDTQYF.

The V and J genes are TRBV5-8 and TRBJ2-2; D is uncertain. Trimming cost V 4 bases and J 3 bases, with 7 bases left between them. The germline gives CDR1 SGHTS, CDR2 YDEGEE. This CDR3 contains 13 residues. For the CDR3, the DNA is TGTGCCAGCAGCCGCCACGACACCGGGGAGCTGTTTTTT. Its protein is CASSRHDTGELFF. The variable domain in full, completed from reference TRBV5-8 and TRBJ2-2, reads EAGVTQSPTHLIKTRGQQATLRCSPISGHTSVYWYQQALGLGLQFLLWYDEGEERNRGNFPPRFSGRQFPNYSSELNVNALELEDSALYLCASSRHDTGELFFGEGSRLTVL.

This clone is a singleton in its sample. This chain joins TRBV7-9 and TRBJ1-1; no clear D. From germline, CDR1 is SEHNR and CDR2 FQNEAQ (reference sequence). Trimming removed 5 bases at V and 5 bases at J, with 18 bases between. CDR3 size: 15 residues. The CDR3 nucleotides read TGTGCCAGCAGCCCCATCACCGGTCTGGGAACTGAAGCTTTCTTT. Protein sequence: CASSPITGLGTEAFF.

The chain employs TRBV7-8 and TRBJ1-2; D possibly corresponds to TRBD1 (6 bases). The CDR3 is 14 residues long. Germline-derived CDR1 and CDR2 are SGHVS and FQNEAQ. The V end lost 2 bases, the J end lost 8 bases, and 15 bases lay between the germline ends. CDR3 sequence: CASSLSETGVGYTF. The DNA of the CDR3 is TGTGCCAGCAGCTTAAGCGAGACAGGAGTAGGCTACACCTTC.

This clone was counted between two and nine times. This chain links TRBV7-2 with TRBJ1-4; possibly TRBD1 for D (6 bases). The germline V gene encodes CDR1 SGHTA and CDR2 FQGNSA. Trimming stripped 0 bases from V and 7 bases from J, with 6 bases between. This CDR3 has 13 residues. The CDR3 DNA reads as TGTGCCAGCAGCTTAGCAGGGGGTGAAAAACTGTTTTTT. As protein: CASSLAGGEKLFF.

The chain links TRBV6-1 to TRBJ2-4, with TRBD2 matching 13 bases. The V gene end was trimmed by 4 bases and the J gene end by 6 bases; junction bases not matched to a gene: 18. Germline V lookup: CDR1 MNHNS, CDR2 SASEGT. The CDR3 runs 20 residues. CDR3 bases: TGTGCCAGCAGTGGGACAGGACTAGCGGGAGCGGTGGGACCAAGAAACATTCAGTACTTC. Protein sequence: CASSGTGLAGAVGPRNIQYF.

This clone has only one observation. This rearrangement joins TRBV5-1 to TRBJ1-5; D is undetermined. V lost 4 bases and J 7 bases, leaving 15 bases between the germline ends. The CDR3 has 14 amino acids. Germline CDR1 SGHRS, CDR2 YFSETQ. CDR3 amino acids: CASSTGIQGQPQHF. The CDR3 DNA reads TGCGCCAGCAGCACGGGAATACAAGGACAGCCCCAGCATTTT.

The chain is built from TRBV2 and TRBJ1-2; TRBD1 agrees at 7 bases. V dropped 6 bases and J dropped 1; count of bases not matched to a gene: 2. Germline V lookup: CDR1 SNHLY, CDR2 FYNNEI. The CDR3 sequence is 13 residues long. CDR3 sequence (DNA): TGTGCCAGCAGCCGGGACAGTAACTATGGCTACACCTTC. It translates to CASSRDSNYGYTF. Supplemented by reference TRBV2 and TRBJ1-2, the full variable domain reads EPEVTQTPSHQVTQMGQEVILRCVPISNHLYFYWYRQILGQKVEFLVSFYNNEISEKSEIFDDQFSVERPDGSNFTLKIRSTKLEDSAMYFCASSRDSNYGYTFGSGTRLTVV.